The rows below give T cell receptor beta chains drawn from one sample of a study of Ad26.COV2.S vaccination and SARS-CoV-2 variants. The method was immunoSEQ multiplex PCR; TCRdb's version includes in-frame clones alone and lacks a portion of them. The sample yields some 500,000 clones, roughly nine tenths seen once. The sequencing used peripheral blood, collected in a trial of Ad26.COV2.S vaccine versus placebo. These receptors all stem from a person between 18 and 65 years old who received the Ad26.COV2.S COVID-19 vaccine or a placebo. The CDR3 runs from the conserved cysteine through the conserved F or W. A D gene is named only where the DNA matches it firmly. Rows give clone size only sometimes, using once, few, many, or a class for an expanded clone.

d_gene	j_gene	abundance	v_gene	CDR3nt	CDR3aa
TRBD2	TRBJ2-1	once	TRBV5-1	TGCGCCAGCACCGCCCTCGGGGGGGTGTACAATGAGCAGTTCTTC	CASTALGGVYNEQFF
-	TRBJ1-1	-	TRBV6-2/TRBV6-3	TGTGCCAGCAGTTACCCGACTGAGTTTCCTGAAGCTTTCTTT	CASSYPTEFPEAFF
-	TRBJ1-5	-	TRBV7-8	TGTGCCAGCAGCTTAGTCTCCGATCAGCCCCAGCATTTT	CASSLVSDQPQHF
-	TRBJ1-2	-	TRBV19	TGTGCCAGTAGTATGTGGAAAGACGTCTATAACTATGGCTACACCTTC	CASSMWKDVYNYGYTF
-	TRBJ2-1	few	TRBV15	TGTGCCACCAGCAGAGATAGAGGAGGGGAGCAGTTCTTC	CATSRDRGGEQFF
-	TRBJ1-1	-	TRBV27	TGTGCCAGCAGTTTTGGCAGGGCGGCCATGAACACTGAAGCTTTCTTT	CASSFGRAAMNTEAFF
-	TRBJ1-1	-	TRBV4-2	TGTGCCAGCAGCCAAGAGCCAGGGAACACTGAAGCTTTCTTT	CASSQEPGNTEAFF
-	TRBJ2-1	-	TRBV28	TGTGCCAGCAGTTTTTCGAATTTCGGGGTCAATGAGCAGTTCTTC	CASSFSNFGVNEQFF
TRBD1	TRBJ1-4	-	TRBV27	TGTGCCAGCAGTTTATCCCGACAGGGGGCGGCTGAAAAACTGTTTTTT	CASSLSRQGAAEKLFF
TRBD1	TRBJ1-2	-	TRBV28	TGTGCCACCTCGACAGGGAGCTATGGCTACACCTTC	CATSTGSYGYTF
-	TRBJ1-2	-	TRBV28	TGTGCCAGCTCTCTGCGGACAGCGGGTGGATTCTATGGCTACACCTTC	CASSLRTAGGFYGYTF
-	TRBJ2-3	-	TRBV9	TGTGCCAGCAGCCCTCAAAGGGTCCGCACAGATACGCAGTATTTT	CASSPQRVRTDTQYF
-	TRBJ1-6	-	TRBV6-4	TGTGCCAGCAGTGATCAGGGACGTTTAAATTCACCCCTCCACTTT	CASSDQGRLNSPLHF
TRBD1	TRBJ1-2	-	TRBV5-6	TGTGCCAGCAGCCCCGGGACAGGGGGACCTGGGGTTAGCTACACCTTC	CASSPGTGGPGVSYTF
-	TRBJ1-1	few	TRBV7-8	TGTGCCAGCAGCTTGGGGACTGAAGCTTTCTTT	CASSLGTEAFF
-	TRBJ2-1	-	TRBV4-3	TGCGCCAGCAGCCAAGGTGCGGGGAGAGGGTACAATGAGCAGTTCTTC	CASSQGAGRGYNEQFF
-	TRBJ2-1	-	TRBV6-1	TGTGCCAGCAGTGAACGAGGAATTGAGCAGTTCTTC	CASSERGIEQFF
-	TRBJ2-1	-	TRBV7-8	TGTGCCAGCAGCCCGGGAAATGAGCAGTTCTTC	CASSPGNEQFF
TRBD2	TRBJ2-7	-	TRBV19	TGTGCCAGTAGAAAAACCGGGGGGGATAGATACGAGCAGTACTTC	CASRKTGGDRYEQYF
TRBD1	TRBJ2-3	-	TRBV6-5	TGTGCCAGCATCCTTGACAGGGGGCGCCCAGATACGCAGTATTTT	CASILDRGRPDTQYF
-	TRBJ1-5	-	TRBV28	TGTGCCAGCAGTAAATCCTTCGGGAAGGGGTTATCTCAGCCCCAGCATTTT	CASSKSFGKGLSQPQHF
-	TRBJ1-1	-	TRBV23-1	TGCGCCAGACCCTCCCGCGGGGGGCGTGTTAGCACTGAAGCTTTCTTT	CARPSRGGRVSTEAFF
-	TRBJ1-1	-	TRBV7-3	TGTGCCAGCAGCCCGGGCGGCGGCACTGAAGCTTTCTTT	CASSPGGGTEAFF
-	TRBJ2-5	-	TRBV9	TGTGCCAGCAGCCCACCATGGGGTCGGGGAGAGACCCAGTACTTC	CASSPPWGRGETQYF
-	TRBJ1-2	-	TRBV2	TGTGCCAGCATCCGACGGAACACTAACTATGGCTACACCTTC	CASIRRNTNYGYTF
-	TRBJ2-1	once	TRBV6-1	TGTGCCAGCAGTGAAGCTCGAGGGGTGCAGTTCTTC	CASSEARGVQFF
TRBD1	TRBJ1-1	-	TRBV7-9	TGTGCCAGCAGCTTAGTGGGGACAGGGAACACTGAAGCTTTCTTT	CASSLVGTGNTEAFF
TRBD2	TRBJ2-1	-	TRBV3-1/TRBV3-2	TGTGCCAGCAGCCTGCGACTAGCGGCCTACAATGAGCAGTTCTTC	CASSLRLAAYNEQFF
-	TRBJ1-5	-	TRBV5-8	TGTGCCAGCAGCTTGGGGGAGCTGGGCAATCAGCCCCAGCATTTT	CASSLGELGNQPQHF
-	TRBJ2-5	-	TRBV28	TGTGCCAGCAGTTCACACGGGGGGCGCAGGGAGACCCAGTACTTC	CASSSHGGRRETQYF
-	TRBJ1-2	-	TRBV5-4	TGTGCCAGCAGCTTGGAAGGCAGGTGGATCATCTATGGCTACACCTTC	CASSLEGRWIIYGYTF
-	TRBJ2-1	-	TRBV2	TGTGCCAGCAGTGTAGGCCCTAGCGTCGCAAATGAGCAGTTCTTC	CASSVGPSVANEQFF
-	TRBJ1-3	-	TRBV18	TGTGCCAGCTCACTAAGCCAGGCTGGAAACACCATATATTTT	CASSLSQAGNTIYF
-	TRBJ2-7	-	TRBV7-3	TGTGCCAGCAGCTTAATCGCACAGGACGGCTACGAGCAGTACTTC	CASSLIAQDGYEQYF
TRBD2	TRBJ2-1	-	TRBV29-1	TGCAGCGTCCACGAGGTAGCGGGAGGGCATTGGGATGAGCAGTTCTTC	CSVHEVAGGHWDEQFF
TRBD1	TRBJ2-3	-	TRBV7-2	TGTGCCAGCAGCTTAGACAGGGGGCCGGCAGATACGCAGTATTTT	CASSLDRGPADTQYF
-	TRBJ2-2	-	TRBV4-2	TGTGCCAGCAGCCAAGATCCAATAAACACCGGGGAGCTGTTTTTT	CASSQDPINTGELFF
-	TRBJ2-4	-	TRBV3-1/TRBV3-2	TGTGCCAGCAGCCCTTTCCTGGGGGCGGGAGTAGCTAAAAACATTCAGTACTTC	CASSPFLGAGVAKNIQYF
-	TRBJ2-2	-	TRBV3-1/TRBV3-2	TGTGCCAGCAGCCAAGAAGGGCAGGGAATTGGCGGGGAGCTGTTTTTT	CASSQEGQGIGGELFF
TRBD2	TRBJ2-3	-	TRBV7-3	TGTGCCAGCAGCTTAAGGGCCGGGACTAGCGGGGGAGGATATACGCAGTATTTT	CASSLRAGTSGGGYTQYF
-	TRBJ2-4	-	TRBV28	TGTGCCAGCAGTTTAGGGCAAGCCAAAAACATTCAGTACTTC	CASSLGQAKNIQYF